Shown below are 24 T cell receptor beta chains from a single sample sequenced in a study of T-cell reconstitution after alpha-beta-depleted transplantation in children. TCRbeta library preparation incorporated unique molecular identifiers. TCRdb fed the PCR reads into MiXCR, producing one record per CDR3 protein. The sample carries fewer than 1 million distinct CDR3 sequences, around 15% recorded once. Material: PBMCs, mostly from graft donor cells, obtained 360 days after TCRalphabeta/CD19-depleted stem cell transplant. The source of these receptors is a male patient younger than 18 who had a stem cell transplant for acute lymphoblastic leukemia, so the T cells may come from the graft donor.

The CDR3 DNA reads TGTGCCAGCAGTCCAACCTTCACACAGGGGCCTGGGGGGTCCCAGTACTTC. Translating it yields CASSPTFTQGPGGSQYF. V gene TRBV6-1 combines with J gene TRBJ2-5; D might be TRBD1 (7 bases). CDR1 is MNHNS, CDR2 SASEGT, per germline. This CDR3 spans 17 amino acids. V lost 5 bases, J lost 9 bases, and 28 bases lay in between.

J is TRBJ1-6 and V is TRBV24-1; TRBD1 might be the D (5 bases). Trimming left V 5 bases short and J 7 bases short, with 17 bases between. CDR1 and CDR2 (germline): KGHDR, SFDVKD. This CDR3 is 16 amino acids long. CDR3 amino acids: CATSGWGDRRNSPLHF. The DNA of the CDR3 is TGTGCCACCAGTGGTTGGGGGGATCGAAGGAATTCACCCCTCCACTTT.

This rearrangement joins TRBV10-2 to TRBJ2-1, with D tentatively TRBD2 (6 bases). V was cut by 4 bases and J by 6 bases, with 16 bases left in between. Per the germline V gene, CDR1 is WSHSY and CDR2 is SAAADI. This CDR3 spans 15 amino acids. The CDR3 coding sequence is TGCGCCAGCAGTGCCCTAGCGAAACAACGCAATGAGCAGTTCTTC. Its protein is CASSALAKQRNEQFF.

This clonotype was seen a few times. J is TRBJ2-7 and V is TRBV21-1. TRBV21-1 is labeled a pseudogene. The CDR3 has 12 amino acids. The CDR3 loop is CASSGSVDEQYF. The CDR3, as DNA: TGTGCCAGCAGCGGATCGGTAGACGAGCAGTACTTC.

This clonotype was recorded many times. The chain couples TRBV29-1 to TRBJ2-7, with a possible D match to TRBD2 (7 bases). The germline CDR1 and CDR2 sequences are SQVTM and ANQGSEA. Between the trimmed V and J ends, which lost 4 bases and 6 bases, there was a span of 13 bases. The CDR3 runs 12 residues. The CDR3 reads CSVGRGAGEQYF. DNA for the CDR3: TGCAGCGTTGGCCGGGGGGCTGGCGAGCAGTACTTC.

This clonotype was counted between two and nine times. The V call is TRBV10-2, the J call TRBJ1-5; the match to TRBD1 covers 12 bases. In germline, CDR1 is WSHSY, CDR2 SAAADI. With 7 bases clipped from V and 0 bases from J, the junction kept 7 bases outside the gene matches. The CDR3 spans 17 residues. CDR3 protein: CASIGDRGPYSNQPQHF. CDR3 DNA: TGCGCCAGCATCGGGGACAGGGGGCCATATAGCAATCAGCCCCAGCATTTT.

This clonotype was found a few times. The rearrangement uses TRBV9 and TRBJ2-2, with 11 bases identical to TRBD2. V lost 6 bases, J lost 4 bases, and 5 bases stayed unmatched. The CDR3 consists of 15 residues. CDR1 is SGDLS, CDR2 YYNGEE, per germline. The CDR3 loop reads CASTRLAGTTGELFF. The CDR3 nucleotides are TGTGCCAGCACCAGACTAGCGGGGACCACCGGGGAGCTGTTTTTT.

This clonotype occurred a few times. The chain is built from TRBV4-1 and TRBJ2-2; 10 positions agree with TRBD2. Germline CDR1 reads MGHRA; CDR2 reads YSYEKL. The trim removed 1 base at V and 6 bases at J, leaving 5 bases unmatched. The CDR3 length is 16 residues. As DNA, the CDR3 is TGCGCCAGCAGCCAAGGAGTACTAGCGGGACCCGGGGAGCTGTTTTTT. This translates into CASSQGVLAGPGELFF.

In its sample, this clonotype was seen many times. The chain recombines TRBV5-1 with TRBJ2-3; 10 bases map to TRBD2. The germline gives CDR1 SGHRS, CDR2 YFSETQ. Trimming cost V 6 bases and J 2 bases; bases outside gene matches: 6. The CDR3 contains 15 residues. In nucleotides, the CDR3 is TGCGCCAGCACTGGAGCGGGAGGGCTCACAGATACGCAGTATTTT. This translates into CASTGAGGLTDTQYF. The full variable domain, rest sourced from reference TRBV5-1 and TRBJ2-3, is KAGVTQTPRYLIKTRGQQVTLSCSPISGHRSVSWYQQTPGQGLQFLFEYFSETQRNKGNFPGRFSGRQFSNSRSEMNVSTLELGDSALYLCASTGAGGLTDTQYFGPGTRLTVL.

The chain has TRBV7-9 and TRBJ1-4; D may be TRBD1 (5 bases). The CDR3 is 17 residues long. Looked up from germline, CDR1 is SEHNR and CDR2 is FQNEAQ (reference sequence). V lost 5 bases, J lost 0 bases, and 16 bases lay in between. The CDR3 DNA is TGTGCCAGCAGCCCGCATCGCGGGGGAGCAACTAATGAAAAACTGTTTTTT. It translates to CASSPHRGGATNEKLFF.

The chain links TRBV7-3 to TRBJ2-2; the D is unclear. With 5 bases removed from V and 4 bases from J, the gap between germline ends came to 14 bases. The CDR3 loop spans 15 amino acids. CDR1 SGHTA and CDR2 FQGTGA come from the germline V gene. CDR3 sequence: CASSRLDGPTGELFF. The DNA of the CDR3 is TGTGCCAGCAGCCGCTTGGACGGACCCACCGGGGAGCTGTTTTTT. Complete variable domain (other parts from reference TRBV7-3 and TRBJ2-2): GAGVSQTPSNKVTEKGKYVELRCDPISGHTALYWYRQSLGQGPEFLIYFQGTGAADDSGLPNDRFFAVRPEGSVSTLKIQRTERGDSAVYLCASSRLDGPTGELFFGEGSRLTVL.

V gene TRBV4-1 combines with J gene TRBJ2-1; maybe TRBD1 (5 bases). CDR3 size: 17 residues. With 0 bases removed from V and 5 bases from J, the gap between germline ends came to 17 bases. Germline V gives CDR1 MGHRA, CDR2 YSYEKL. The CDR3: CASSQDGLVGDNNEQFF. DNA for the CDR3: TGCGCCAGCAGCCAAGATGGATTGGTAGGGGATAACAATGAGCAGTTCTTC.

The genes are TRBV11-2 and TRBJ2-5, with TRBD2 matching over 10 bases. Germline V CDR1 and CDR2: SGHAT, FQNNGV. J gave up 4 bases and V 6 bases, and 20 bases lay outside the gene matches. This CDR3 contains 19 residues. The CDR3 DNA sequence: TGTGCCAGCAGACCTAAGAGCGGGAGGGCCGACAGTCCCTTAGAGACCCAGTACTTC. Amino acids: CASRPKSGRADSPLETQYF.

This clonotype was counted many times. The chain uses TRBV5-1 and TRBJ2-7; 8 positions agree with TRBD2. With V trimmed by 0 bases and J by 4 bases, 6 bases remained unmatched. The CDR3 loop spans 15 amino acids. CDR1 is SGHRS, CDR2 YFSETQ, per germline. The CDR3 region has the DNA TGCGCCAGCAGCTTGGCCGGGACTAGATCTTACGAGCAGTACTTC. Protein sequence: CASSLAGTRSYEQYF.

This chain connects TRBV7-9 to TRBJ2-3, with 12 positions matching TRBD2. The CDR3 contains 20 residues. Germline V gene lookup returns CDR1 SEHNR and CDR2 FQNEAQ (reference sequence). V dropped 4 bases and J dropped 0; count of bases not matched to a gene: 14. CDR3 amino acids: CASSSRLTSGRNTSTDTQYF. CDR3 DNA sequence: TGTGCCAGCAGCTCTCGGCTAACTAGCGGGAGGAACACTAGCACAGATACGCAGTATTTT.

This chain links TRBV10-3 with TRBJ2-7, with 7 bases aligning to TRBD2. This CDR3 has 13 residues. V lost 7 bases, J lost 0 bases, and 3 bases stayed unmatched. In germline, CDR1 is ENHRY, CDR2 SYGVKD. CDR3 bases: TGTGCCATCACGGGAGGTGTCTCCTACGAGCAGTACTTC. This translates into CAITGGVSYEQYF.

V usage is TRBV29-1 and J usage is TRBJ2-2; possible D gene TRBD2, 6 bases. This CDR3 is built from 12 residues. Germline V CDR1 and CDR2: SQVTM, ANQGSEA. The germline V and J ends were trimmed by 5 bases and 4 bases, with 8 bases remaining between them. The CDR3 coding sequence is TGCAGCGTTAGCGGGCCCACCGGGGAGCTGTTTTTT. Protein: CSVSGPTGELFF.

This sequence joins TRBV11-2 and TRBJ2-4, with TRBD1 matching over 7 bases. This CDR3 region has 13 residues. The V segment lost 0 bases and the J segment 13 bases; nucleotides outside the gene matches: 6. In germline, CDR1 is SGHAT, CDR2 FQNNGV. This chain's CDR3 is CASSLDRQGRQYF. The DNA for the CDR3 is TGTGCCAGCAGCTTAGACCGACAGGGACGGCAGTACTTC.

The chain joins TRBV6-1 to TRBJ2-7; 10 positions agree with TRBD1. Germline V gene data show CDR1 as MNHNS and CDR2 as SASEGT. J lost 5 bases, V lost 7 bases, and 8 bases had no gene match. This CDR3 spans 14 amino acids. The CDR3 sequence: CASKRDRGFDEQYF. Here the CDR3 DNA reads TGTGCCAGCAAACGGGACAGGGGTTTCGACGAGCAGTACTTC.

At least ten counts were recorded for this clonotype. CDR3 sequence (DNA): TGCAGCCCTCGAATAGCAGGCACAGATACGCAGTATTTT. Its protein is CSPRIAGTDTQYF. The chain couples TRBV29-1 to TRBJ2-3; D remains ambiguous. V was trimmed by 8 bases and J by 1 base, leaving 13 bases between them. CDR1 is SQVTM, CDR2 ANQGSEA, per germline. CDR3 length: 13 amino acids.

This sequence joins TRBV5-1 and TRBJ2-5; D gene ambiguous. There are 15 residues in the CDR3. V lost 1 base and J lost 1, with 11 bases in between. Germline V gives CDR1 SGHRS, CDR2 YFSETQ. The chain's CDR3 is CASSLIPRTQETQYF. DNA for the CDR3: TGCGCCAGCAGCTTGATCCCCCGGACCCAAGAGACCCAGTACTTC.

The chain employs TRBV4-1 and TRBJ1-1; D not certain. Germline CDR1 MGHRA, CDR2 YSYEKL. Trimming pared 1 base from V and 5 bases from J, leaving 8 bases between. This CDR3 is built from 13 residues. CDR3 in DNA: TGCGCCAGCAGCCAAGGCCGAGAGACTGAAGCTTTCTTT. The encoded protein is CASSQGRETEAFF.

This clonotype has more than one count but fewer than ten. The chain combines TRBV7-9 with TRBJ2-1; tentative D call: TRBD1 (6 bases). Germline-derived CDR1 and CDR2 are SEHNR and FQNEAQ (reference sequence). V lost 1 base, J lost 9 bases, and 7 bases lay in between. CDR3 size: 12 residues. The CDR3 nucleotides are TGTGCCAGCAGCTTAGGACAGGCTGAGCAGTTCTTC. Encoded protein: CASSLGQAEQFF.

This clonotype was detected only a few times. The chain links TRBV29-1 to TRBJ2-3, with TRBD2 matching 11 bases. Germline V gives CDR1 SQVTM, CDR2 ANQGSEA. The ends lost 6 bases at V and 5 bases at J; junction bases unmatched: 10. CDR3 length: 15 amino acids. CDR3 nucleotide sequence: TGCAGCGTCCTTGGGTTAGCGGGAGGGGGAGATACGCAGTATTTT. This gives the protein CSVLGLAGGGDTQYF.